This T cell receptor beta chain appears in the sequencing data of a study of blood T cell repertoires in COVID-19. From germline, CDR1 is SGHAT and CDR2 FQNNGV. The CDR3 totals 15 residues. With 1 base removed from V and 6 bases from J, the gap between germline ends came to 12 bases. Repertoires were generated with immunoSEQ multiplex PCR, while TCRdb's copy carries only in-frame clones and drops some. The sample yields 40,000 or so clones, 80% to 90% seen once. The specimen was peripheral blood. The receptor's source is a woman between 65 and 79 years old in a cohort sampled during active COVID-19. The chain couples TRBV11-2 to TRBJ2-2; the D gene is possibly TRBD1 (7 bases). The CDR3 DNA reads TGTGCCAGCAGCTTAGCGCAGGGGGGCGCCGGGGAGCTGTTTTTT. This encodes CASSLAQGGAGELFF.